A selection of T cell receptor beta chains follows, all from one sample in a study of OX40 agonist ivuxolimab in advanced cancers. The protocol was immunoSEQ multiplex PCR, while the TCRdb copy is restricted to in-frame clones and leaves out a portion. Of under 100,000 clones listed, about nine tenths are singletons. The material was CD4+ or CD8+ T cells sorted from blood, obtained in a trial of the OX40 agonist ivuxolimab. These receptors were collected from an adult with an advanced solid tumor such as melanoma, head and neck, liver or kidney cancer. The CDR3 runs from the conserved cysteine through the conserved F or W. Each record gives: J gene, clone size, V gene, D gene, CDR3 DNA, CDR3 protein. The D gene is left open where the match is weak. Not every row has a clone size; where given, it reads once, few, many or a size class.

J gene: TRBJ2-3; clone size: -; V gene: TRBV23-1; D gene: -; CDR3 DNA: TGCGCCAGCAGTCAATCGGAGGGGGTTCTGCGCTTAGATACGCAGTATTTT; CDR3 protein: CASSQSEGVLRLDTQYF
J gene: TRBJ2-7; clone size: -; V gene: TRBV19; D gene: -; CDR3 DNA: TGTGCCAGCTCTTCGGGCCTACTAAGTTCCGAGCAGTACTTC; CDR3 protein: CASSSGLLSSEQYF
J gene: TRBJ2-7; clone size: -; V gene: TRBV5-4; D gene: -; CDR3 DNA: TGTGCCAGCAGCTTGGGGCAGAGGTCCTACGAGCAGTACTTC; CDR3 protein: CASSLGQRSYEQYF
J gene: TRBJ2-3; clone size: -; V gene: TRBV27; D gene: TRBD2; CDR3 DNA: TGTGCCAGCAGTGTTTTTCGAGCGGGAGGACTAGCGGGTGGCACAGATACGCAGTATTTT; CDR3 protein: CASSVFRAGGLAGGTDTQYF
J gene: TRBJ1-1; clone size: once; V gene: TRBV7-3; D gene: -; CDR3 DNA: TGTGCCAGCAGCAAGGGTACTAACACTGAAGCTTTCTTT; CDR3 protein: CASSKGTNTEAFF
J gene: TRBJ1-1; clone size: -; V gene: TRBV19; D gene: -; CDR3 DNA: TGTGCCAGTAGTATCGGGCAGTTTAACACTGAAGCTTTCTTT; CDR3 protein: CASSIGQFNTEAFF
J gene: TRBJ1-2; clone size: few; V gene: TRBV20-1; D gene: -; CDR3 DNA: TGCAGTGCTAGAGTTGGCTATGGCTACACCTTC; CDR3 protein: CSARVGYGYTF
J gene: TRBJ2-2; clone size: -; V gene: TRBV9; D gene: -; CDR3 DNA: TGTGCCAGCAGCCCTGAGGGGTGGAGGGGCACCGGGGAGCTGTTTTTT; CDR3 protein: CASSPEGWRGTGELFF
J gene: TRBJ2-5; clone size: -; V gene: TRBV7-3; D gene: TRBD2; CDR3 DNA: TGTGCCAGCAGCTTAAGGAGCGGGAGGCGAGAGACCCAGTACTTC; CDR3 protein: CASSLRSGRRETQYF
J gene: TRBJ2-3; clone size: -; V gene: TRBV7-3; D gene: -; CDR3 DNA: TGTGCCAGCAGCTTAACGGTAACTCCATGGACAGATACGCAGTATTTT; CDR3 protein: CASSLTVTPWTDTQYF
J gene: TRBJ1-5; clone size: -; V gene: TRBV5-1; D gene: -; CDR3 DNA: TGCGCCAGCAGCTTGGCCCCTGTTGGGGGCAATCAGCCCCAGCATTTT; CDR3 protein: CASSLAPVGGNQPQHF
J gene: TRBJ1-1; clone size: -; V gene: TRBV7-9; D gene: -; CDR3 DNA: TGTGCCAGCAGCTTAGTTGCGAGGAACACTGAAGCTTTCTTT; CDR3 protein: CASSLVARNTEAFF
J gene: TRBJ2-1; clone size: -; V gene: TRBV4-1; D gene: -; CDR3 DNA: TGCGCCAGCAGCCCCCCTTTAAGAGGGCCTAGCTCCTACAATGAGCAGTTCTTC; CDR3 protein: CASSPPLRGPSSYNEQFF
J gene: TRBJ2-7; clone size: -; V gene: TRBV5-4; D gene: -; CDR3 DNA: TGTGCCAGCAGCGGGACAATTAGCAACGAGCAGTACTTC; CDR3 protein: CASSGTISNEQYF
J gene: TRBJ2-1; clone size: -; V gene: TRBV11-3; D gene: TRBD2; CDR3 DNA: TGTGCCAGCAGCTTAGTGGTCACTAGCGGGAGGGGCGACAATGAGCAGTTCTTC; CDR3 protein: CASSLVVTSGRGDNEQFF
J gene: TRBJ2-5; clone size: -; V gene: TRBV15; D gene: -; CDR3 DNA: TGTGCCACCAGCAGATCCCGGGACTCCGGGGAGACCCAGTACTTC; CDR3 protein: CATSRSRDSGETQYF
J gene: TRBJ1-1; clone size: once; V gene: TRBV29-1; D gene: TRBD1; CDR3 DNA: TGCAGCGTTGACCGGACAGGGGTGGGAACTGAAGCTTTCTTT; CDR3 protein: CSVDRTGVGTEAFF
J gene: TRBJ2-7; clone size: -; V gene: TRBV4-2; D gene: -; CDR3 DNA: TGTGCCAGCAGCCAAGTTCCGGGCCGCCACCGGGACGAGCAGTACTTC; CDR3 protein: CASSQVPGRHRDEQYF
J gene: TRBJ2-2; clone size: -; V gene: TRBV7-2; D gene: -; CDR3 DNA: TGTGCCAGCAGCTCCGTCAGCCCCGCGAACACCGGGGAGCTGTTTTTT; CDR3 protein: CASSSVSPANTGELFF
J gene: TRBJ2-7; clone size: -; V gene: TRBV11-2; D gene: TRBD2; CDR3 DNA: TGTGCCAGCAGCCTAACCGGACTAGCGGGACCTTACGAGCAGTACTTC; CDR3 protein: CASSLTGLAGPYEQYF
J gene: TRBJ1-3; clone size: once; V gene: TRBV5-1; D gene: -; CDR3 DNA: TGCGCCAGCAGCCCGGACGGAAGCTCTGGAAACACCATATATTTT; CDR3 protein: CASSPDGSSGNTIYF
J gene: TRBJ2-2; clone size: -; V gene: TRBV6-1; D gene: -; CDR3 DNA: TGTGCCAGCAGTGCGGCCGGGTTTGGGGAGCTGTTTTTT; CDR3 protein: CASSAAGFGELFF
J gene: TRBJ2-5; clone size: once; V gene: TRBV7-2; D gene: TRBD2; CDR3 DNA: TGTGCCAGCAGCTTACTATATGGGGCTAGCGGGAGACTTCAAGAGACCCAGTACTTC; CDR3 protein: CASSLLYGASGRLQETQYF
J gene: TRBJ2-1; clone size: -; V gene: TRBV30; D gene: -; CDR3 DNA: TGTGCCTGGGGGGAGCGAGGCTCCTACAATGAGCAGTTCTTC; CDR3 protein: CAWGERGSYNEQFF
J gene: TRBJ2-3; clone size: -; V gene: TRBV6-5; D gene: TRBD2; CDR3 DNA: TGTGCCAGCACTTTGCGGGAGGGCCACACGCAGTATTTT; CDR3 protein: CASTLREGHTQYF
J gene: TRBJ2-2; clone size: once; V gene: TRBV7-9; D gene: -; CDR3 DNA: TGTGCCAGCAGTTTTACAACCGGGGAGCTGTTTTTT; CDR3 protein: CASSFTTGELFF
J gene: TRBJ1-2; clone size: -; V gene: TRBV18; D gene: -; CDR3 DNA: TGTGCCAGCTCACTCGACGGCAACTATGGCTACACCTTC; CDR3 protein: CASSLDGNYGYTF
J gene: TRBJ2-1; clone size: -; V gene: TRBV7-2; D gene: -; CDR3 DNA: TGTGCCAGCAGCCAACGTGGACCATTTTCCTCCTACAATGAGCAGTTCTTC; CDR3 protein: CASSQRGPFSSYNEQFF
J gene: TRBJ1-6; clone size: -; V gene: TRBV11-2; D gene: TRBD1; CDR3 DNA: TGTGCCAGCAGCTACGTCAAGGGGGACAGGGGAGCTTCACCCCTCCACTTT; CDR3 protein: CASSYVKGDRGASPLHF
J gene: TRBJ1-2; clone size: -; V gene: TRBV5-1; D gene: TRBD1; CDR3 DNA: TGCGCCAGCAGCACACCGGGACAGGGTTTACATGGCTACACCTTC; CDR3 protein: CASSTPGQGLHGYTF
J gene: TRBJ2-7; clone size: -; V gene: TRBV7-2; D gene: TRBD1; CDR3 DNA: TGTGCCAGCAGCGCTGCCGGGACAGATTACGAGCAGTACTTC; CDR3 protein: CASSAAGTDYEQYF
J gene: TRBJ1-1; clone size: -; V gene: TRBV11-1; D gene: TRBD1; CDR3 DNA: TGTGCCAGCAGCCCAGATTGGGACAGCTCTGAAGCTTTCTTT; CDR3 protein: CASSPDWDSSEAFF
J gene: TRBJ2-5; clone size: -; V gene: TRBV29-1; D gene: -; CDR3 DNA: TGCAGCGTTGTCCCACAGGCGGAGACCCAGTACTTC; CDR3 protein: CSVVPQAETQYF
J gene: TRBJ1-4; clone size: -; V gene: TRBV4-3; D gene: TRBD1; CDR3 DNA: TGCGCCAGCAGCCTGGGACAGGCTGCTAATGAAAAACTGTTTTTT; CDR3 protein: CASSLGQAANEKLFF
J gene: TRBJ2-2; clone size: -; V gene: TRBV30; D gene: TRBD1; CDR3 DNA: TGTGCCTGGGACCAGGGACAGGCGTTAAACACCGGGGAGCTGTTTTTT; CDR3 protein: CAWDQGQALNTGELFF
J gene: TRBJ2-1; clone size: -; V gene: TRBV10-3; D gene: TRBD2; CDR3 DNA: TGTGCCATCAGCTCACTAGCGGGAGGCGCCAATGAGCAGTTCTTC; CDR3 protein: CAISSLAGGANEQFF
J gene: TRBJ2-7; clone size: -; V gene: TRBV28; D gene: -; CDR3 DNA: TGTGCCAGCAGTTTATTAGGGACGGAGCCTTCCTACGAGCAGTACTTC; CDR3 protein: CASSLLGTEPSYEQYF
J gene: TRBJ2-7; clone size: -; V gene: TRBV5-8; D gene: TRBD1; CDR3 DNA: TGTGCCAGCAGCTCATTACAGACAGGGTTTGGGCAGTACTTC; CDR3 protein: CASSSLQTGFGQYF
J gene: TRBJ2-1; clone size: -; V gene: TRBV19; D gene: -; CDR3 DNA: TGTGCCAGTAGTATAGGACCTCGGGGCTCCTACAATGAGCAGTTCTTC; CDR3 protein: CASSIGPRGSYNEQFF
J gene: TRBJ2-1; clone size: -; V gene: TRBV4-2; D gene: TRBD1; CDR3 DNA: TGTGCCAGCAGCCGACCGGGACAGACGTACAATGAGCAGTTCTTC; CDR3 protein: CASSRPGQTYNEQFF
J gene: TRBJ2-2; clone size: once; V gene: TRBV9; D gene: TRBD2; CDR3 DNA: TGTGCCAGCAGCCCGAGCGGGAGGGCCGACACCGGGGAGCTGTTTTTT; CDR3 protein: CASSPSGRADTGELFF
J gene: TRBJ1-3; clone size: -; V gene: TRBV19; D gene: -; CDR3 DNA: TGTGCCAGTAGTGTAAGCGTCTCTGGAAACACCATATATTTT; CDR3 protein: CASSVSVSGNTIYF
J gene: TRBJ2-2; clone size: -; V gene: TRBV4-3; D gene: -; CDR3 DNA: TGCGCCAGCAGATTAATGAGTGACACCGGGGAGCTGTTTTTT; CDR3 protein: CASRLMSDTGELFF
J gene: TRBJ2-1; clone size: few; V gene: TRBV5-6; D gene: -; CDR3 DNA: TGTGCCAGCAGCGGGAAAGGCTTCTTCCTTTACAATGAGCAGTTCTTC; CDR3 protein: CASSGKGFFLYNEQFF
J gene: TRBJ2-1; clone size: -; V gene: TRBV19; D gene: -; CDR3 DNA: TGTGCCAGCTCTAAATTCTCCTACAATGAGCAGTTCTTC; CDR3 protein: CASSKFSYNEQFF
J gene: TRBJ1-1; clone size: -; V gene: TRBV5-1; D gene: -; CDR3 DNA: TGCGCCAGCAGCTTGGCGTCGGCGGCTCAAACTGAAGCTTTCTTT; CDR3 protein: CASSLASAAQTEAFF
J gene: TRBJ2-1; clone size: -; V gene: TRBV6-4; D gene: -; CDR3 DNA: TGTGCCAGCAGTGACTCGAGACACGTAAATGAGCAGTTCTTC; CDR3 protein: CASSDSRHVNEQFF
J gene: TRBJ2-5; clone size: once; V gene: TRBV10-2; D gene: -; CDR3 DNA: TGCGCCAGCAGTGACCCTCAGACCCAGTACTTC; CDR3 protein: CASSDPQTQYF
J gene: TRBJ1-1; clone size: -; V gene: TRBV7-9; D gene: TRBD1; CDR3 DNA: TGTGCCAGCAGCTTAGATGAGGGACAGGGGAACACTGAAGCTTTCTTT; CDR3 protein: CASSLDEGQGNTEAFF
J gene: TRBJ2-7; clone size: -; V gene: TRBV28; D gene: -; CDR3 DNA: TGTGCCAGCAGTAGTCAGGGGAGCTCCTACGAGCAGTACTTC; CDR3 protein: CASSSQGSSYEQYF
J gene: TRBJ2-7; clone size: -; V gene: TRBV4-2; D gene: -; CDR3 DNA: TGTGCCAGCAGCCAAGATCCCTACGAGCAGTACTTC; CDR3 protein: CASSQDPYEQYF
J gene: TRBJ1-4; clone size: once; V gene: TRBV5-4; D gene: TRBD1; CDR3 DNA: TGCGCCAGCAGCCAAGGACAGGGGGATGAAAAACTGTTTTTT; CDR3 protein: CASSQGQGDEKLFF
J gene: TRBJ2-6; clone size: -; V gene: TRBV2; D gene: -; CDR3 DNA: TGTGCCAGCAGCTCCAGGGTACGCTCTGGGGCCAACGTCCTGACTTTC; CDR3 protein: CASSSRVRSGANVLTF
J gene: TRBJ2-5; clone size: -; V gene: TRBV7-6; D gene: -; CDR3 DNA: TGTGCCAGCAGCTTAGATACGGCGGGGACCCAGTACTTC; CDR3 protein: CASSLDTAGTQYF
J gene: TRBJ2-3; clone size: -; V gene: TRBV29-1; D gene: -; CDR3 DNA: TGCAGCGTTGGGCAGATCACAGATACGCAGTATTTT; CDR3 protein: CSVGQITDTQYF
J gene: TRBJ1-3; clone size: -; V gene: TRBV18; D gene: -; CDR3 DNA: TGTGCCAGCTCACCACTCCGACTTCAGGACAACACCATATATTTT; CDR3 protein: CASSPLRLQDNTIYF
J gene: TRBJ2-7; clone size: -; V gene: TRBV5-8; D gene: -; CDR3 DNA: TGTGCCAGCAGCTCGGAGGGGATAGCGTACGAGCAGTACTTC; CDR3 protein: CASSSEGIAYEQYF
J gene: TRBJ1-2; clone size: -; V gene: TRBV19; D gene: -; CDR3 DNA: TGTGCCAGTAGTCCTTCCGGTTGGGGGCAAGACTATGGCTACACCTTC; CDR3 protein: CASSPSGWGQDYGYTF
J gene: TRBJ2-7; clone size: -; V gene: TRBV5-4; D gene: TRBD1; CDR3 DNA: TGTGCCAGCAGCTCACAGGGGACCTACGAGCAGTACTTC; CDR3 protein: CASSSQGTYEQYF
J gene: TRBJ2-7; clone size: -; V gene: TRBV7-2; D gene: TRBD2; CDR3 DNA: TGTGCCAGCAGCTCCGGACTAGCGGGAGAGTACGAGCAGTACTTC; CDR3 protein: CASSSGLAGEYEQYF